This T cell receptor beta chain was profiled in a study of monozygotic twins with inflammatory bowel disease. Worth noting for this clonotype: Its antigen is unidentified.

Eight separate reactions per sample yielded the cDNA. TCRdb derives one entry per CDR3 protein from the 5' RACE reads, leaving out DNA. This listing includes 330,000 or so distinct CDR3 sequences. Study-wide points: Clonotypes shared with others were fewer in IBD patients than in healthy twins, especially with disease activity. Healthy co-twins exceeded IBD patients in TCRbeta diversity as measured by inverse Simpson.

Germline V gives CDR1 SGHAT, CDR2 FQNNGV. This CDR3 has 13 residues. The chain joins TRBV11-2 to TRBJ1-1; TCRdb proposes TRBD1, but this gene call is untestable without DNA. The sequence was collected from a human donor with ulcerative colitis or Crohn's disease, or a healthy co-twin of an affected twin (not recorded which). Material: blood. The CDR3 here is CASSSNPGTEAFF.